This record concerns one T cell receptor beta chain sequence. Assay used: immunoSEQ multiplex PCR; TCRdb lists only in-frame clones, some missing. Of under 200,000 clones listed, approximately 94% are singletons. The data originate from a study of control samples from healthy donors and cancer patients. Trimming cost V 4 bases and J 5 bases, with 12 bases left between them. CDR1 and CDR2 (germline): MGHRA, YSYEKL. The length of the CDR3 is 15 residues. This TCR was sampled from a woman aged 40 to 55 in good health. The sequenced sample consisted of blood. V usage is TRBV4-1 and J usage is TRBJ1-6; D is unclear. Here the CDR3 reads CASSRSQTNNSPLHF. The CDR3 region has the DNA TGCGCCAGCAGCCGCAGTCAGACTAATAATTCACCCCTCCACTTT.